This TCR beta chain is drawn from a study of T cell responses to AZD1222 COVID-19 vaccine. Measured with immunoSEQ multiplex PCR; TCRdb has only the in-frame clones, and not every one. The table includes approximately 130,000 clones, more than 85% detected once. Sample: peripheral blood, taken 28 days after the second AZD1222 dose. This receptor was taken from an adult who received the AZD1222 COVID-19 vaccine.

CDR3 sequence (DNA): TGTGCCAGCAGCTTCATGGCAGGGGGCAACTATGGCTACACCTTC. Protein: CASSFMAGGNYGYTF. V usage is TRBV7-9 and J usage is TRBJ1-2; 8 bases are shared with TRBD1. Unmatched junction bases numbered 5, after V lost 3 bases and J lost 2 bases. The CDR3 has 15 amino acids. CDR1 is SEHNR, CDR2 FQNEAQ, per germline (reference sequence).